The clone carrying this T cell receptor (beta chain) has at least ten counts. Its antigen is unknown. The CDR3 extends 3 residues past the end of the read, so its final part is completed from the germline J gene. Sequencing used immunoSEQ multiplex PCR; TCRdb keeps in-frame clones, though not all of them. Listed for the sample are under 50,000 clones, none seen a single time. This sample is part of a study of T cell clonality in common variable immunodeficiency. General study points: Common variable immunodeficiency TCR beta sequences reportedly had fewer deletions and N-nucleotide insertions. Fewer TCRbeta clones were shared among CVID subjects than controls.

The V gene end was trimmed by 6 bases and the J gene end by 4 bases; junction bases not matched to a gene: 7. CDR3 length: 15 residues. From germline, CDR1 is LNHDA and CDR2 SQIVND (reference sequence). The material sequenced was peripheral blood mononuclear cells. The chain has TRBV19 and TRBJ2-3; 10 nucleotides agree with TRBD2. The sequence was obtained from a person aged 18-69 years in good health. The CDR3 DNA, read in part, is TGTGCCAGTAGAAATCTAGCGGGAGACGCAGATACG. This sequence encodes CASRNLAGDADT. The CDR3 reads in full as CASRNLAGDADTQYF. Supplemented by reference TRBV19 and TRBJ2-3, the full variable domain reads DGGITQSPKYLFRKEGQNVTLSCEQNLNHDAMYWYRQDPGQGLRLIYYSQIVNDFQKGDIAEGYSVSREKKESFPLTVTSAQKNPTAFYLCASRNLAGDADTQYFGPGTRLTVL.